This passage covers 24 T cell receptor beta chains from one sample sequenced in a study of T cell changes during pregnancy in multiple sclerosis. The method was immunoSEQ multiplex PCR; TCRdb's version includes in-frame clones alone and lacks a portion of them. The sample yields about 40,000 clones, more than 80% seen once. The sequencing here drew on peripheral blood, taken before pregnancy. These TCRs come from a female donor with multiple sclerosis, enrolled in a pregnancy study.

V is TRBV18 and J is TRBJ2-7, with D possibly being TRBD2 (5 bases). V shed 4 bases and J shed 4 bases, with 11 bases lying between them. This CDR3 comprises 13 residues. CDR1 KGHSH and CDR2 LQKENI come from the germline V gene. For the CDR3, the DNA is TGTGCCAGCTCACTTGAGAGGGCTTACGAGCAGTACTTC. This gives the protein CASSLERAYEQYF.

The chain carries TRBV28 and TRBJ1-5, with a weak D call TRBD1 (6 bases). V was trimmed by 6 bases and J by 0 bases, leaving 15 bases between them. CDR3 length equals 16 residues. CDR1 MDHEN and CDR2 SYDVKM come from the germline V gene. CDR3 protein: CASREGQLYSNQPQHF. DNA of the CDR3: TGTGCCAGCAGGGAAGGACAGCTTTATAGCAATCAGCCCCAGCATTTT.

Regarding this clone: The germline gene is not matched at one end of the junction; a read error may be the cause. This chain connects TRBV5-1 to TRBJ1-5, with a tentative D call TRBD1 (6 bases). In germline, CDR1 is SGHRS, CDR2 YFSETQ. This CDR3 is built from 17 residues. The CDR3: CASSLWRKDGGQSAPAF. For the CDR3, the DNA is TGCGCCAGCAGCTTGTGGAGAAAAGACGGGGGGCAATCAGCCCCAGCATTT.

The chain uses TRBV27 and TRBJ2-1; the match to TRBD2 covers 15 bases. The ends lost 5 bases at V and 4 bases at J; junction bases unmatched: 3. CDR1 is MNHEY, CDR2 SMNVEV, per germline (reference sequence). The CDR3 consists of 16 residues. The DNA of the CDR3 is TGTGCCAGCAGTGTCGGACTAGCGGGAGGGTACAATGAGCAGTTCTTC. Its protein product is CASSVGLAGGYNEQFF.

The genes are TRBV7-8 and TRBJ2-2; unclear D gene. The CDR3 sequence is 12 residues long. V shed 3 bases and J shed 4 bases, with 3 bases lying between them. The germline V gene has CDR1 SGHVS and CDR2 FQNEAQ. This CDR3 is CASSFITGELFF. The CDR3 DNA is TGTGCCAGCAGCTTTATCACCGGGGAGCTGTTTTTT.

V and J are TRBV7-2 and TRBJ2-2, with 7 bases that match TRBD2. Germline CDR1 and CDR2: SGHTA and FQGNSA. V dropped 1 base and J dropped 1; count of bases not matched to a gene: 3. The CDR3 is 16 amino acids. The CDR3 sequence: CASSLVSSGNTGELFF. The DNA of the CDR3 is TGTGCCAGCAGCTTAGTATCTAGCGGGAACACCGGGGAGCTGTTTTTT.

The gene calls are TRBV30 and TRBJ1-5; TRBD1 matches 7 bases. Germline CDR1 is GTSNPN and CDR2 is SVGIG (reference sequence). This CDR3 has 14 amino acids. The trim removed 4 bases at V and 5 bases at J, leaving 8 bases unmatched. DNA of the CDR3: TGTGCCTGGAATCCGACAGGGCTAGATCAGCCCCAGCATTTT. It is translated as CAWNPTGLDQPQHF.

This chain joins TRBV7-2 and TRBJ2-2, with D tentatively TRBD1 (6 bases). The CDR3 covers 15 residues. V was cut by 5 bases and J by 1 base, with 11 bases left in between. Germline values: CDR1 SGHTA, CDR2 FQGNSA. This CDR3 reads CASSRDTWNTGELFF. CDR3 DNA sequence: TGTGCCAGCAGCAGGGACACCTGGAACACCGGGGAGCTGTTTTTT.

The chain links TRBV15 to TRBJ2-7; a weak D match, TRBD1 (5 bases). Germline-derived CDR1 and CDR2 are LNHNV and YYDKDF (reference sequence). V was trimmed by 8 bases and J by 5 bases, leaving 22 bases between them. The CDR3 covers 15 residues. DNA of the CDR3: TGTGCCACCGGAAATCCAAATAGGGGCTTCGACGAGCAGTACTTC. This sequence encodes CATGNPNRGFDEQYF. The full variable domain, its missing parts supplied by reference TRBV15 and TRBJ2-7, is DAMVIQNPRYQVTQFGKPVTLSCSQTLNHNVMYWYQQKSSQAPKLLFHYYDKDFNNEADTPDNFQSRRPNTSFCFLDIRSPGLGDTAMYLCATGNPNRGFDEQYFGPGTRLTVT.

V and J are TRBV5-1 and TRBJ2-5, with 10 positions matching TRBD2. The germline CDR1 and CDR2 sequences are SGHRS and YFSETQ. With 4 bases clipped from V and 5 bases from J, the junction kept 5 bases outside the gene matches. The CDR3 has 14 residues. CDR3 in DNA: TGCGCCAGCAGCATAGCGGGAGGTGGGGAGACCCAGTACTTC. This gives the protein CASSIAGGGETQYF. Supplemented by reference TRBV5-1 and TRBJ2-5, the full variable domain reads KAGVTQTPRYLIKTRGQQVTLSCSPISGHRSVSWYQQTPGQGLQFLFEYFSETQRNKGNFPGRFSGRQFSNSRSEMNVSTLELGDSALYLCASSIAGGGETQYFGPGTRLLVL.

This chain connects TRBV12-5 to TRBJ2-7; 11 bases are shared with TRBD1. V gave up 5 bases and J gave up 0 bases; unmatched junction bases: 6. The CDR3 contains 16 residues. CDR1 is LGHNT, CDR2 FRNRAP, per germline. The CDR3 reads CASGTTGTGGSYEQYF. CDR3 DNA sequence: TGTGCTAGTGGTACAACCGGGACAGGGGGCTCCTACGAGCAGTACTTC. Supplemented by reference TRBV12-5 and TRBJ2-7, the full variable domain reads DARVTQTPRHKVTEMGQEVTMRCQPILGHNTVFWYRQTMMQGLELLAYFRNRAPLDDSGMPKDRFSAEMPDATLATLKIQPSEPRDSAVYFCASGTTGTGGSYEQYFGPGTRLTVT.

This clone occurred once. This rearrangement joins TRBV11-2 to TRBJ1-1, with D perhaps TRBD1 (6 bases). There are 17 residues in the CDR3. CDR1 and CDR2 (germline): SGHAT, FQNNGV. Trimming removed 4 bases from V and 0 bases from J, with 18 bases in between. The CDR3 spells CASSSSDYDRMNTEAFF. CDR3 in DNA: TGTGCCAGCAGCTCGTCCGATTACGACAGGATGAACACTGAAGCTTTCTTT.

J is TRBJ2-7 and V is TRBV7-2; the match to TRBD2 covers 10 bases. CDR3 length equals 15 residues. Germline loops: CDR1 SGHTA, CDR2 FQGNSA. V lost 5 bases, J lost 5 bases, and 9 bases stayed unmatched. In DNA, the CDR3 is TGTGCCAGCAGCCCCCCCTGGACTAGCGGAGACGAGCAGTACTTC. This gives the protein CASSPPWTSGDEQYF.

V gene TRBV19 combines with J gene TRBJ1-3; 9 nucleotides match TRBD1. Germline trimming cut 7 bases from V and 4 bases from J; bases unmatched to any gene: 5. Germline assignment: CDR1 LNHDA and CDR2 SQIVND (reference sequence). The CDR3 has 14 residues. DNA of the CDR3: TGTGCCAGTACGACAGGGGGAGAGGGAAACACCATATATTTT. Translated: CASTTGGEGNTIYF.

This clone was detected only once. V gene TRBV6-5 combines with J gene TRBJ2-1, with a possible D match to TRBD2 (5 bases). Trimming took 6 bases from V and 15 from J, leaving 18 bases between them. Germline values: CDR1 MNHEY, CDR2 SVGAGI. The CDR3 runs to 12 residues. The chain's CDR3 is CASSEGRPPRFF. The CDR3 DNA sequence: TGTGCCAGCAGCGAAGGGAGACCACCAAGGTTCTTC.

This clone was seen a few times. This CDR3 reads CASSLDPSTLAGVTGELFF. DNA of the CDR3: TGTGCCAGCAGTTTAGATCCCAGTACGCTAGCGGGAGTCACCGGGGAGCTGTTTTTT. The chain employs TRBV28 and TRBJ2-2, with TRBD2 identical over 10 bases. The J segment lost 4 bases and the V segment lost 2 bases, leaving 13 bases of the junction unmatched. This CDR3 region has 19 residues. Germline loops: CDR1 MDHEN, CDR2 SYDVKM. Together with reference TRBV28 and TRBJ2-2, the CDR3 gives the full variable domain: DVKVTQSSRYLVKRTGEKVFLECVQDMDHENMFWYRQDPGLGLRLIYFSYDVKMKEKGDIPEGYSVSREKKERFSLILESASTNQTSMYLCASSLDPSTLAGVTGELFFGEGSRLTVL.

This clone is a singleton in its sample. The rearrangement joins TRBV28 to TRBJ2-1; possible D gene TRBD1, 6 bases. The germline CDR1 and CDR2 sequences are MDHEN and SYDVKM. Trimming removed 6 bases from V and 9 bases from J, with 15 bases in between. The CDR3 is made up of 13 amino acids. CDR3 sequence: CASSLQGKGEQFF. The CDR3 DNA follows: TGTGCCAGCAGCCTACAGGGTAAGGGTGAGCAGTTCTTC.

The CDR3 nucleotides read TGTGCCAGCAGTTTATTTTCCGGGACAGGGGACGAAAAACTGTTTTTT. Residues: CASSLFSGTGDEKLFF. The V gene is TRBV27, the J gene TRBJ1-4; 10 bases agree with TRBD1. Germline values: CDR1 MNHEY, CDR2 SMNVEV (reference sequence). V gave up 1 base and J gave up 8 bases; unmatched junction bases: 7. This CDR3 contains 16 residues.

The V gene is TRBV7-2, the J gene TRBJ2-1, with D uncertain. Per the germline V gene, CDR1 is SGHTA and CDR2 is FQGNSA. The CDR3 loop spans 13 amino acids. V lost 2 bases and J 7 bases, leaving 9 bases between the germline ends. As DNA, the CDR3 is TGTGCCAGCAGCTTATTACAGCTAAATGAGCAGTTCTTC. Its translation: CASSLLQLNEQFF.

The V and J genes are TRBV19 and TRBJ2-2; D is unclear. V was shortened by 5 bases and J by 4 bases, with 8 bases between the two germline ends. CDR3 length equals 13 residues. Germline V CDR1 and CDR2: LNHDA, SQIVND (reference sequence). CDR3 in DNA: TGTGCCAGTAGTTCGCAGTCCACCGGGGAGCTGTTTTTT. Amino acids: CASSSQSTGELFF.

This clone appeared a single time. Other nucleotide sequences in the sample specify the same CDR3. The chain is built from TRBV5-1 and TRBJ2-3; D ambiguous. In germline, CDR1 is SGHRS, CDR2 YFSETQ. The CDR3 totals 14 residues. V was pared by 0 bases and J by 0 bases, with 5 bases between. The CDR3 spells CASSLGSSTDTQYF. The CDR3 DNA is TGCGCCAGCAGCTTGGGTTCTAGCACAGATACGCAGTATTTT.

This rearrangement joins TRBV15 to TRBJ1-5; 8 bases line up with TRBD1. This CDR3 region has 17 residues. Per germline, CDR1 LNHNV and CDR2 YYDKDF (reference sequence). The V and J ends lost 3 bases and 0 bases, in that order; junction bases with no gene match: 7. The CDR3 sequence is CATSRSRDRNSNQPQHF. The CDR3 nucleotides read TGTGCCACCAGCAGGTCCCGGGACAGGAATAGCAATCAGCCCCAGCATTTT.

This rearrangement joins TRBV28 to TRBJ2-1; the D gene is possibly TRBD1 (6 bases). Germline V gene data show CDR1 as MDHEN and CDR2 as SYDVKM. The V end lost 5 bases, the J end lost 5 bases, and 19 bases lay between the germline ends. The CDR3 covers 16 residues. The CDR3 DNA is TGTGCCAGCAGTACTCTACAGGGAAGGGGCCACAATGAGCAGTTCTTC. This gives the protein CASSTLQGRGHNEQFF.

The chain recombines TRBV5-1 with TRBJ2-1; 10 bases are shared with TRBD2. The CDR3 totals 13 residues. Germline V gives CDR1 SGHRS, CDR2 YFSETQ. V lost 0 bases to trimming and J lost 15 bases; unmatched junction nucleotides: 6. CDR3 amino acids: CASSLDIAGGPFF. The DNA of the CDR3 is TGCGCCAGCAGCTTGGACATAGCGGGAGGTCCGTTCTTC.